The subject of this entry is one TCR beta chain. Its antigen is currently not known. No much larger clone is present one base from it, and per-base qualities are unavailable. The sample originates from a study of T cell changes during pregnancy in multiple sclerosis (dated 2019 in TCRdb). Turning to the overall study: The study looked at changes in the T cell repertoire across pregnancy in women with multiple sclerosis.

Inclusive of the bounding cysteine and phenylalanine, the CDR3 is 15 residues long. Only CDR3 DNA is held: 45 bases, read in frame from base 1. V and J lose 2 bases and 1 base, and a span of 11 bases separates them. The library came from the immunoSEQ multiplex PCR assay. The table comes from immuneACCESS by way of TCRdb, which keeps in-frame sequences with V and J called. Part of the clones is missing from these tables; in studies checked, under half for an unresolved V gene and the rest for unknown reasons. For this sample there are tens of thousands of clones; 92% appear just once. Over 3.5% of the sample goes to the ten largest clones.

The TCR sequence derives from a female donor in good health, enrolled as a control in a pregnancy study. The rearranged segments are TRBV6-7 and TRBJ2-5, with a tentative D gene TRBD2 over 5 matching bases. TRBV6-7 is identified as an open reading frame with a role that is uncertain. This material consisted of peripheral blood, taken after pregnancy. Here the CDR3 is given as CASSYDTGSQETQYF. The DNA sequence follows: TGTGCCAGCAGTTACGACACGGGGAGCCAAGAGACCCAGTACTTC.